The 18 T cell receptor beta chains listed next were all sequenced from one sample in a study of shared clonotypes between healthy human individuals. Assay used: immunoSEQ multiplex PCR; TCRdb lists only in-frame clones, some missing. The sample has about 1.5 million clones; roughly 96% are singletons. The sequenced sample consisted of naive CD4+ T cells sorted from blood. Subset specified: CD45RA+ positively selected. Receptors were obtained from a man younger than 40 in good health.

The rearrangement uses TRBV10-3 and TRBJ1-4; 9 positions agree with TRBD1. Looked up from germline, CDR1 is ENHRY and CDR2 is SYGVKD. V dropped 1 base and J dropped 6; count of bases not matched to a gene: 0. The CDR3 length is 14 residues. This chain's CDR3 is CAISEWDRDEKLFF. The DNA for the CDR3 is TGTGCCATCAGTGAGTGGGACAGGGATGAAAAACTGTTTTTT.

This clone has only one observation. J is TRBJ2-5 and V is TRBV7-2; D is unresolved. Trimming removed 2 bases from V and 5 bases from J, with 12 bases in between. The CDR3 contains 14 residues. Germline CDR1 and CDR2: SGHTA and FQGNSA. CDR3 region: CASSLRVVVETQYF. The CDR3 DNA is TGTGCCAGCAGCTTACGGGTCGTGGTGGAGACCCAGTACTTC.

The chain uses TRBV10-3 and TRBJ2-2; D might be TRBD1 (6 bases). From germline, CDR1 is ENHRY and CDR2 SYGVKD. CDR3 length: 14 residues. V was trimmed by 10 bases and J by 2 bases, leaving 14 bases between them. The CDR3 region is CATSGHRNTGELFF. The DNA of the CDR3 is TGTGCCACCTCGGGACACCGAAACACCGGGGAGCTGTTTTTT.

In DNA form, the CDR3 reads TGTGCCAGCTCCCCCGGGGACAGGGGGCGAACGGGTGAAAAACTGTTTTTT. This gives the protein CASSPGDRGRTGEKLFF. The rearrangement uses TRBV7-9 and TRBJ1-4; 12 nucleotides agree with TRBD1. CDR1 SEHNR and CDR2 FQNEAQ come from the germline V gene (reference sequence). The CDR3 sequence is 17 residues long. V shed 8 bases, J shed 7 bases, and the junction held 14 bases outside the gene matches.

This chain links TRBV6-4 with TRBJ2-7; 9 positions agree with TRBD2. Trimming cost V 6 bases and J 3 bases; bases outside gene matches: 9. From germline, CDR1 is MRHNA and CDR2 SNTAGT. The CDR3 contains 15 residues. The CDR3 loop reads CASRPDSGRVYEQYF. In DNA form, the CDR3 reads TGTGCCAGCAGACCCGATAGCGGGAGAGTCTACGAGCAGTACTTC.

The J gene is TRBJ2-1, the V gene TRBV6-5; D not resolved. The germline V gene has CDR1 MNHEY and CDR2 SVGAGI. This CDR3 region has 13 residues. V dropped 6 bases and J dropped 8 bases, with 14 bases sitting between them. The CDR3 is CASRFLDGDEQFF. As DNA, the CDR3 is TGTGCCAGCAGGTTTCTGGACGGCGATGAGCAGTTCTTC.

The V and J genes are TRBV6-6 and TRBJ2-3; TRBD2 agrees at 9 bases. Germline assignment: CDR1 MNHNY and CDR2 SVGAGI (reference sequence). After removal of 7 bases from V and 0 bases from J, the junction contained 5 bases not matched to a gene. The CDR3 sequence is 15 residues long. CDR3 sequence reads: CASKRTSDSTDTQYF. CDR3 DNA sequence: TGTGCCAGCAAAAGGACTAGCGATAGCACAGATACGCAGTATTTT.

This rearrangement joins TRBV6-5 to TRBJ2-2; tentatively, D is TRBD1 (5 bases). V lost 5 bases and J 4 bases, leaving 11 bases between the germline ends. The CDR3 loop spans 14 amino acids. Germline V gene sequence: CDR1 MNHEY, CDR2 SVGAGI. Here the CDR3 reads CASSQTRGTGELFF. The CDR3 DNA reads as TGTGCCAGCAGTCAGACAAGGGGCACCGGGGAGCTGTTTTTT.

DNA of the CDR3: TGTGCCAGCAGACTCACTACCCGGGTCTACTACAATGAGCAGTTCTTC. As protein: CASRLTTRVYYNEQFF. The V and J genes are TRBV7-2 and TRBJ2-1; no reliable D call. This CDR3 has 16 residues. Germline V lookup: CDR1 SGHTA, CDR2 FQGNSA. The V end was cut by 6 bases, the J end by 3 bases, with 18 bases between.

V is TRBV6-6 and J is TRBJ2-3; the D is unclear. The CDR3 has 13 residues. Germline loops: CDR1 MNHNY, CDR2 SVGAGI (reference sequence). Trimming took 4 bases from V and 3 from J, leaving 8 bases between them. CDR3 nucleotide sequence: TGTGCCAGCAGTTCCCTGAGGACAGATACGCAGTATTTT. It specifies CASSSLRTDTQYF.

The rearrangement uses TRBV6-1 and TRBJ1-5; D is uncertain. The CDR3 contains 14 residues. Trimming stripped 2 bases from V and 9 bases from J, with 14 bases between. The V gene's germline CDR1 is MNHNS and CDR2 SASEGT. Here the CDR3 reads CASSERLGRSPQHF. CDR3 bases: TGTGCCAGCAGTGAACGTCTCGGTAGATCGCCCCAGCATTTT.

The rearrangement links TRBV28 to TRBJ2-7; TRBD2 matches at 8 bases. The CDR3 has 15 residues. CDR1 and CDR2 from the germline V gene are MDHEN and SYDVKM. The ends lost 0 bases at V and 5 bases at J; junction bases unmatched: 6. The CDR3 reads CASSLWQREPHEQYF. CDR3 sequence (DNA): TGTGCCAGCAGTTTATGGCAGCGGGAGCCCCACGAGCAGTACTTC.

The genes are TRBV5-4 and TRBJ2-7; possibly TRBD2 for D (5 bases). V was pared by 7 bases and J by 0 bases, with 14 bases between. The length of the CDR3 is 14 residues. Germline V gene lookup returns CDR1 SGHNT and CDR2 YYREEE (reference sequence). The CDR3 reads CASSGSTASYEQYF. The CDR3 DNA reads TGTGCCAGCTCGGGGTCTACAGCCTCCTACGAGCAGTACTTC. The full variable domain, with the rest looked up from reference TRBV5-4 and TRBJ2-7, is ETGVTQSPTHLIKTRGQQVTLRCSSQSGHNTVSWYQQALGQGPQFIFQYYREEENGRGNFPPRFSGLQFPNYSSELNVNALELDDSALYLCASSGSTASYEQYFGPGTRLTVT.

The chain recombines TRBV6-6 with TRBJ1-1; no reliable D call. V was cut by 7 bases and J by 1 base, with 10 bases left in between. Germline CDR1 reads MNHNY; CDR2 reads SVGAGI (reference sequence). This CDR3 has 13 residues. The CDR3 here is CASTRGRNTEAFF. The CDR3 DNA is TGTGCCAGCACAAGAGGGAGGAACACTGAAGCTTTCTTT.

Turning to this clone: Within the sample, other DNA sequences also encode this same CDR3. The rearrangement links TRBV5-5 to TRBJ2-5, with D unresolved. The CDR3 is made up of 13 amino acids. Per germline, CDR1 SGHKS and CDR2 YYEKEE (reference sequence). The V end was cut by 1 base, the J end by 8 bases, with 12 bases between. The chain's CDR3 is CASSLNWKDTQYF. CDR3 DNA sequence: TGTGCCAGCAGCTTGAACTGGAAGGACACCCAGTACTTC.

The chain joins TRBV7-8 to TRBJ2-2; 8 positions agree with TRBD1. The J segment lost 7 bases and the V segment lost 1 base, leaving 8 bases of the junction unmatched. The CDR3 loop spans 16 amino acids. CDR1 and CDR2 (germline): SGHVS, FQNEAQ. The CDR3 reads CASSLGPRGPRGELFF. The CDR3 DNA reads TGTGCCAGCAGCTTAGGGCCCAGGGGGCCGCGCGGGGAGCTGTTTTTT.

The CDR3 region is CASSPRRRGYNEQFF. Here the CDR3 DNA reads TGTGCCAGCAGCCCTAGGAGGCGTGGGTACAATGAGCAGTTCTTC. The V call is TRBV7-8, the J call TRBJ2-1; perhaps TRBD2 as D (5 bases). CDR1 is SGHVS, CDR2 FQNEAQ, per germline. The CDR3 is 15 amino acids. V was cut by 5 bases and J by 4 bases, with 15 bases left in between.

This clone was observed once. The rearrangement links TRBV28 to TRBJ1-5; TRBD1 agrees at 8 bases. CDR1 is MDHEN and CDR2 is SYDVKM in the germline V gene. The CDR3 spans 15 residues. J lost 5 bases, V lost 7 bases, and 10 bases had no gene match. CDR3 sequence: CASNDRGFFDQPQHF. CDR3 nucleotides: TGTGCCAGCAATGACAGGGGTTTTTTTGATCAGCCCCAGCATTTT.